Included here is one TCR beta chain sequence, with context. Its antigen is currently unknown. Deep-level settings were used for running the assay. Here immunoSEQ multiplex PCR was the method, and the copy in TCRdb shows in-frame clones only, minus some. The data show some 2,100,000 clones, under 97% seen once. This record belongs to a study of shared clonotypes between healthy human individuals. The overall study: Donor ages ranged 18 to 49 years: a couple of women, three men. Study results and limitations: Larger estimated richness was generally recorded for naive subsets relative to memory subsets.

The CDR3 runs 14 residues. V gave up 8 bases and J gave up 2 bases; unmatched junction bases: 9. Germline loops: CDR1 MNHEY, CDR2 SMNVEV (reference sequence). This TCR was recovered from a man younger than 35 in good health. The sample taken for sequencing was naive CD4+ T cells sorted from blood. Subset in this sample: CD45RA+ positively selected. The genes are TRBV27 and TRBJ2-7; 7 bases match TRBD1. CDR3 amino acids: CASSTQTGPYEQYF. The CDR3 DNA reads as TGTGCCAGCTCTACCCAGACAGGGCCCTACGAGCAGTACTTC.